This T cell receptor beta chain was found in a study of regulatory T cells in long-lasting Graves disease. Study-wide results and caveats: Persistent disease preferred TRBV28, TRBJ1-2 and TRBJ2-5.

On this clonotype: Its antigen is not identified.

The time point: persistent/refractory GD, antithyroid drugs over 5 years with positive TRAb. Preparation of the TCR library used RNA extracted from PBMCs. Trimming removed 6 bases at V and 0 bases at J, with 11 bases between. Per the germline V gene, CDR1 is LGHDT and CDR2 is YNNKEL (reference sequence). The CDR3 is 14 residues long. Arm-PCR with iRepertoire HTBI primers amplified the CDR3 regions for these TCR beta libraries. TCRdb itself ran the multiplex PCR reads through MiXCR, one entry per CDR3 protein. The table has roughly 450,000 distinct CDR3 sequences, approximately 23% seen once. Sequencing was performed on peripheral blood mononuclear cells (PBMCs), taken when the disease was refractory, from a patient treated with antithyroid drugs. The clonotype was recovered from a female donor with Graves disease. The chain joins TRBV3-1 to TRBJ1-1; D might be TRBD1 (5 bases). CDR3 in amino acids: CASRSGGVNTEAFF. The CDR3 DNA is TGTGCCAGCAGATCCGGGGGGGTGAACACTGAAGCTTTCTTT.